The subject of this entry is one T cell receptor (beta chain). Trimming removed 3 bases from V and 8 bases from J, with 5 bases in between. This CDR3 contains 12 residues. This sample was taken from a study of control samples from healthy donors and cancer patients. Using immunoSEQ multiplex PCR, the repertoire was profiled, and TCRdb retains in-frame clones only, with some absent. The data hold 40,000 to 55,000 clones, with around 87% observed a single time. This sequence was found in a woman aged 55-75 years with lung cancer. The J gene is TRBJ1-6, the V gene TRBV12-3 or TRBV12-4, with D unclear. The sequenced sample consisted of PBMCs. The CDR3 protein is CASSFYDSPLHF. Written as DNA, the CDR3 is TGTGCCAGCAGTTTCTACGATTCACCCCTCCACTTT.